One sample yielded the 12 T cell receptor beta chains listed below, sequenced in a study of cytotoxic CD8 clonotypes in ibrutinib-treated CLL. Sequencing was performed with immunoSEQ multiplex PCR; in TCRdb, only in-frame clones are kept and a portion is missing. The sample records some 98,000 clones, around 73% being singletons. The specimen comprised PBMCs, sampled after 12 months of ibrutinib treatment. The source is a human donor with chronic lymphocytic leukemia.

This clone was counted a few times. The chain carries TRBV6-1 and TRBJ1-6; 8 bases agree with TRBD1. The germline CDR1 and CDR2 sequences are MNHNS and SASEGT. With V trimmed by 2 bases and J by 7 bases, 7 bases remained unmatched. CDR3 length: 16 amino acids. This CDR3 reads CASSELAGGGNSPLHF. CDR3 bases: TGTGCCAGCAGTGAATTGGCAGGGGGCGGGAATTCACCCCTCCACTTT.

This CDR3 reads CASSPTQGLGETQYF. In nucleotides, the CDR3 is TGTGCCAGCTCACCAACACAGGGACTGGGAGAGACCCAGTACTTC. The chain recombines TRBV18 with TRBJ2-5; D is perhaps TRBD1 or TRBD2 (6 bases each). V lost 2 bases and J 4 bases, leaving 14 bases between the germline ends. There are 15 residues in the CDR3. Germline V CDR1 and CDR2: KGHSH, LQKENI.

The sample holds one count of this clone. The chain links TRBV2 to TRBJ1-4; D not resolved. Trimming removed 6 bases from V and 4 bases from J, with 12 bases in between. Germline lookup yields CDR1 SNHLY and CDR2 FYNNEI. The CDR3 length is 14 residues. CDR3 sequence (DNA): TGTGCCAGCAGCCTTCGGTGGGGTAATGAAAAACTGTTTTTT. Residues: CASSLRWGNEKLFF.

This clone was recorded a few times. V and J are TRBV6-5 and TRBJ1-6; no definite D call. The CDR3 totals 15 residues. The V end was cut by 4 bases, the J end by 5 bases, with 12 bases between. Germline V gives CDR1 MNHEY, CDR2 SVGAGI. As DNA, the CDR3 is TGTGCCAGCAGTTCGGACCCCTGGAATAATTCACCCCTCCACTTT. Translated: CASSSDPWNNSPLHF.

The chain joins TRBV6-1 to TRBJ2-2; 9 nucleotides align to TRBD1. CDR1 is MNHNS and CDR2 is SASEGT in the germline V gene. The CDR3 is 15 amino acids. V lost 6 bases to trimming and J lost 1 base; unmatched junction nucleotides: 3. In DNA, the CDR3 is TGTGCCAGCAGACCGGGACAGGGGAACACCGGGGAGCTGTTTTTT. The encoded protein is CASRPGQGNTGELFF.

The CDR3 here is CASSFTGGWYYGYTF. CDR3 sequence (DNA): TGTGCCAGCAGCTTTACAGGGGGATGGTACTATGGCTACACCTTC. The chain recombines TRBV11-3 with TRBJ1-2; 8 nucleotides align to TRBD1. The CDR3 has 15 amino acids. Germline trimming cut 3 bases from V and 3 bases from J; bases unmatched to any gene: 6. CDR1 is SGHNT and CDR2 is YENEEA in the germline V gene.

This clone was counted only a few times. The same CDR3 can be traced to other DNA sequences in this sample. J is TRBJ1-5 and V is TRBV6-6, with 8 bases that match TRBD1. The CDR3 covers 16 residues. The germline V gene encodes CDR1 MNHNY and CDR2 SVGAGI (reference sequence). Losses at the gene ends were 4 bases for V and 1 base for J; bases not matched to a gene: 6. The CDR3 region has the DNA TGTGCCAGCAGTTCGCCAGACAGGGGAAGCAATCAGCCCCAGCATTTT. Its translation is CASSSPDRGSNQPQHF.

This clone was observed once. V and J are TRBV6-1 and TRBJ1-2, with 9 nucleotides matching TRBD1. V gave up 8 bases and J gave up 6 bases; unmatched junction bases: 10. CDR3 length: 14 residues. Germline CDR1 and CDR2: MNHNS and SASEGT. The CDR3 nucleotides are TGTGCCAGCTCCCGGACAGGGGCCTATGATGGCTACACCTTC. Translated: CASSRTGAYDGYTF.

This chain uses TRBV23-1 with TRBJ2-7; no reliable D call. TRBV23-1 is known as an ORF, though its function is uncertain. There are 11 residues in the CDR3. The V end lost 8 bases, the J end lost 4 bases, and 9 bases lay between the germline ends. The CDR3 DNA reads as TGCGCCAGCCGCCCAAGGTACGAGCAGTACTTC. Translated: CASRPRYEQYF.

The V and J genes are TRBV6-1 and TRBJ1-2; D may be TRBD1 (5 bases). The ends were cut back, 6 bases at V and 0 bases at J, with 11 bases in the middle. CDR1 and CDR2 (germline): MNHNS, SASEGT. The CDR3 runs to 14 residues. CDR3 bases: TGTGCCAGCAGAGAAACAGGATCTAACTATGGCTACACCTTC. Encoded protein: CASRETGSNYGYTF.

This clone is large in the sample. V gene TRBV5-6 combines with J gene TRBJ2-1; 8 nucleotides align to TRBD2. The CDR3 loop spans 13 amino acids. Unmatched junction bases numbered 6, after V lost 4 bases and J lost 9 bases. The germline V gene has CDR1 SGHDT and CDR2 YYEEEE. The CDR3 loop reads CASSGGTSSEQFF. In DNA, the CDR3 is TGTGCCAGCAGCGGGGGGACTAGTTCTGAGCAGTTCTTC.

CDR3 protein: CASRRTSGVETQYF. For the CDR3, the DNA is TGTGCCAGCAGAAGGACTAGCGGGGTCGAGACCCAGTACTTC. The chain employs TRBV2 and TRBJ2-5, with 12 bases lining up with TRBD2. With V trimmed by 6 bases and J by 5 bases, 4 bases remained unmatched. The CDR3 sequence is 14 residues long. In germline, CDR1 is SNHLY, CDR2 FYNNEI. Supplemented by reference TRBV2 and TRBJ2-5, the full variable domain reads EPEVTQTPSHQVTQMGQEVILRCVPISNHLYFYWYRQILGQKVEFLVSFYNNEISEKSEIFDDQFSVERPDGSNFTLKIRSTKLEDSAMYFCASRRTSGVETQYFGPGTRLLVL.